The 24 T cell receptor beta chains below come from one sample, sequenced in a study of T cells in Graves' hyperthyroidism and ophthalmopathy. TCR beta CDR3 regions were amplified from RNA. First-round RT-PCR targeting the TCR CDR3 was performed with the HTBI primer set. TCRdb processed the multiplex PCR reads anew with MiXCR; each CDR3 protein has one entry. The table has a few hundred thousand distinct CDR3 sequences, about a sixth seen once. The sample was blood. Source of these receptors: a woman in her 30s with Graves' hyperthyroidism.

In nucleotides, the CDR3 is TGCAGTGCTCATGTGAGACTAGCGGGAGTTTACAATGAGCAGTTCTTC. Translating gives CSAHVRLAGVYNEQFF. V usage is TRBV20-1 and J usage is TRBJ2-1; TRBD2 matches at 12 bases. There are 16 residues in the CDR3. The ends lost 5 bases at V and 4 bases at J; junction bases unmatched: 9. Per the germline V gene, CDR1 is DFQATT and CDR2 is SNEGSKA (reference sequence).

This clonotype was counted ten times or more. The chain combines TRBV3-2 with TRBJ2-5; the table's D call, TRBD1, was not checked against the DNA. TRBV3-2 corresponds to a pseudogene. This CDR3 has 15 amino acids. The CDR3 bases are TGTGCCAGCAGCCACCTTTCGAGACAGCAAGAGACCCAGTACTTC. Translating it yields CASSHLSRQQETQYF.

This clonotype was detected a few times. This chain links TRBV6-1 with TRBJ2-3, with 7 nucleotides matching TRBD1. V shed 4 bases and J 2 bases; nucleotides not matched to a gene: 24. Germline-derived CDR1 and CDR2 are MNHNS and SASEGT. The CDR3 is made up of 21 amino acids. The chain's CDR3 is CASSAKPHRRTGQTFTDTQYF. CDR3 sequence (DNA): TGTGCCAGCAGTGCAAAACCCCACCGCCGTACGGGACAGACCTTCACAGATACGCAGTATTTT.

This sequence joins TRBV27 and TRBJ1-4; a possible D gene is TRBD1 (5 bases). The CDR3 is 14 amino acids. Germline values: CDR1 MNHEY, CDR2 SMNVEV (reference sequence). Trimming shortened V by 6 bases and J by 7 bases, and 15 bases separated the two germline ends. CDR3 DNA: TGTGCCAGCAGCCCCGGGACGAGTCCTGAAAAACTGTTTTTT. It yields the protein CASSPGTSPEKLFF.

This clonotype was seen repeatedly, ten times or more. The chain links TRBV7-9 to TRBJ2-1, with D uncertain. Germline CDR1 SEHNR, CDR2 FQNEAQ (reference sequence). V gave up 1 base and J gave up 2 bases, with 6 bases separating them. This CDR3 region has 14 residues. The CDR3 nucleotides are TGTGCCAGCAGCTTAGAATCGACCTACAATGAGCAGTTCTTC. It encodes CASSLESTYNEQFF.

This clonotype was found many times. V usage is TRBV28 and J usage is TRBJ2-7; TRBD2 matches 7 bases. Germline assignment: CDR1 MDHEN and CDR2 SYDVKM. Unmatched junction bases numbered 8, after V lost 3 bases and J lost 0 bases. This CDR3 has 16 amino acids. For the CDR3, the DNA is TGTGCCAGCAGTTTTTTCCTCGGCGGGAGCTCCTACGAGCAGTACTTC. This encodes CASSFFLGGSSYEQYF.

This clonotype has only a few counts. CDR3 sequence reads: CASSFRVSDIGELFF. The CDR3 DNA sequence: TGTGCCAGCAGTTTTCGGGTCTCGGATATCGGGGAGCTGTTTTTT. V is TRBV12-3 or TRBV12-4 and J is TRBJ2-2; unclear D gene. Trimming took 3 bases from V and 7 from J, leaving 15 bases between them. CDR3 size: 15 residues.

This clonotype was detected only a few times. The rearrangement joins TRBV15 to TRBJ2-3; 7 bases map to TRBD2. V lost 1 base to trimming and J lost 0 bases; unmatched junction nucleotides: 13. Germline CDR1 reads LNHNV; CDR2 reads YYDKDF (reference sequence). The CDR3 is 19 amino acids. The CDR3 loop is CATSRVWAGAQTSTDTQYF. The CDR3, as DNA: TGTGCCACCAGCAGAGTTTGGGCGGGAGCCCAAACTAGCACAGATACGCAGTATTTT. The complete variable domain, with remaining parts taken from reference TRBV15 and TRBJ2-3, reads DAMVIQNPRYQVTQFGKPVTLSCSQTLNHNVMYWYQQKSSQAPKLLFHYYDKDFNNEADTPDNFQSRRPNTSFCFLDIRSPGLGDTAMYLCATSRVWAGAQTSTDTQYFGPGTRLTVL.

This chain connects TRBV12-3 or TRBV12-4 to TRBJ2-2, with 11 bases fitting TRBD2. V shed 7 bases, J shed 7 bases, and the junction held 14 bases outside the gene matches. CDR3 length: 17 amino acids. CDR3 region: CASNPGTSGGVYGELFF. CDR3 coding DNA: TGTGCCAGCAATCCCGGGACTAGCGGAGGGGTGTACGGGGAGCTGTTTTTT.

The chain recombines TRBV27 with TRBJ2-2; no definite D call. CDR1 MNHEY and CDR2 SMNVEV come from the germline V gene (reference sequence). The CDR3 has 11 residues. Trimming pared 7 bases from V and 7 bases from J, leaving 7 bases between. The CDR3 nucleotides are TGTGCCAGCAAGTCGCTCGGGGAGCTGTTTTTT. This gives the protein CASKSLGELFF.

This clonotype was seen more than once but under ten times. The CDR3 loop reads CASSTQSTVVNTEAFF. The DNA of the CDR3 is TGTGCCAGCAGCACCCAAAGCACGGTTGTGAACACTGAAGCTTTCTTT. The gene calls are TRBV7-6 and TRBJ1-1; no firm D call. In germline, CDR1 is SGHVS, CDR2 FNYEAQ. Trimming stripped 5 bases from V and 0 bases from J, with 16 bases between. The CDR3 is 16 amino acids.

CDR3: CASSLIFWGTGKTYEQYF. CDR3 bases: TGTGCCAGCAGCTTAATCTTCTGGGGGACAGGGAAAACCTACGAGCAGTACTTC. V is TRBV7-3 and J is TRBJ2-7; 9 bases fit TRBD1. The CDR3 consists of 18 residues. V lost 1 base and J lost 2; bases outside the gene matches: 12. Germline V gene lookup returns CDR1 SGHTA and CDR2 FQGTGA.

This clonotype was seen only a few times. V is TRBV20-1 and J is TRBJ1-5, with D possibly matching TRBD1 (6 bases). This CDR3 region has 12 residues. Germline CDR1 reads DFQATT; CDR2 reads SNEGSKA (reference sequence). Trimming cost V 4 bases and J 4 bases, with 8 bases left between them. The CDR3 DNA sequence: TGCAGTGCTACCACAGGGAATCAGCCCCAGCATTTT. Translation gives CSATTGNQPQHF.

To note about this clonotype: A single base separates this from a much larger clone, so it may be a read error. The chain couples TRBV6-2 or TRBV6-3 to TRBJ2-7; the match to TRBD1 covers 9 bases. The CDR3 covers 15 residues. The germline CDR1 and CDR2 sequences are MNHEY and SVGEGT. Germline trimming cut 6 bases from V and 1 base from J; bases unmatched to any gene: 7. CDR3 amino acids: CASRDQTGGSYEQYF. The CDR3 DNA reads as TGTGCCAGCAGGGACCAGACAGGGGGATCCTACGAGCAGTACTTC.

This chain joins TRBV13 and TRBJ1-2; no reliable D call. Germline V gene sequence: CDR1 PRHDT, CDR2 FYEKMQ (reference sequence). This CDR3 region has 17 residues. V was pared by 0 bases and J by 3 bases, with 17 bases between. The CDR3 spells CASSLGTGFWGDYGYTF. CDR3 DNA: TGTGCCAGCAGCTTAGGTACCGGGTTTTGGGGAGACTATGGCTACACCTTC.

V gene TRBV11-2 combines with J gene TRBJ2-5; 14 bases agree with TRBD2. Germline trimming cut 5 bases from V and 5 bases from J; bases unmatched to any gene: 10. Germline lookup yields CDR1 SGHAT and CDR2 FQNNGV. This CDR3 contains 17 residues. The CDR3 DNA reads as TGTGCCAGCAGCCGGACCGCCGGGACTAGCGGGAGTGAGACCCAGTACTTC. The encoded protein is CASSRTAGTSGSETQYF.

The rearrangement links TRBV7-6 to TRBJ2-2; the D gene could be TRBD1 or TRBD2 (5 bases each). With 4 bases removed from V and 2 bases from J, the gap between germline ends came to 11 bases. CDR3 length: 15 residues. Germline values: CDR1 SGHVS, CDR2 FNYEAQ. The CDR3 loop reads CASSSGPRNTGELFF. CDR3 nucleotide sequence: TGTGCCAGCAGCTCGGGACCGCGCAACACCGGGGAGCTGTTTTTT.

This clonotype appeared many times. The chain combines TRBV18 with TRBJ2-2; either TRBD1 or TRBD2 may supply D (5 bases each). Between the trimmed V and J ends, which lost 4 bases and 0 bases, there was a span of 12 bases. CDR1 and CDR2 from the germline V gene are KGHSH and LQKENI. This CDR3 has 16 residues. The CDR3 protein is CASSLIGTANTGELFF. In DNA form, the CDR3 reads TGTGCCAGCTCACTCATAGGGACGGCGAACACCGGGGAGCTGTTTTTT.

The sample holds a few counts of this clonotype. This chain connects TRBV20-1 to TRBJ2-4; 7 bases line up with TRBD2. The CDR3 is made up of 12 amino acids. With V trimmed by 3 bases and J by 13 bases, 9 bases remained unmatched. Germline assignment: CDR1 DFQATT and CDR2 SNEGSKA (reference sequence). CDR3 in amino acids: CSASSQRDPQYF. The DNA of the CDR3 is TGCAGTGCTAGTTCCCAGCGGGACCCACAGTACTTC.

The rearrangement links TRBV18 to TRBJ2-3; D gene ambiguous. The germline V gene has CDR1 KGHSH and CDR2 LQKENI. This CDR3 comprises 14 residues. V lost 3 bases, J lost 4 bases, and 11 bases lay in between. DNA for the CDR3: TGTGCCAGCTCACCCCGACAACCTTCAGATACGCAGTATTTT. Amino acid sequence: CASSPRQPSDTQYF.

The DNA of the CDR3 is TGTGCCAGCGGGAGGCCCTACAATGAGCAGTTCTTC. This sequence encodes CASGRPYNEQFF. The chain is built from TRBV12-3 or TRBV12-4 and TRBJ2-1, with D tentatively TRBD2 (6 bases). CDR3 length: 12 amino acids. V was pared by 8 bases and J by 2 bases, with 7 bases between.

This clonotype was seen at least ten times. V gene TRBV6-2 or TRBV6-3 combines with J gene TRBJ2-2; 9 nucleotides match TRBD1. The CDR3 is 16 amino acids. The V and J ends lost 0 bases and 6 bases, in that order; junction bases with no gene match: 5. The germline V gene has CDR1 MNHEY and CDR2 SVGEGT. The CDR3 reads CASSYSGTGMAGELFF. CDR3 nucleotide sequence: TGTGCCAGCAGTTACTCGGGGACAGGGATGGCCGGGGAGCTGTTTTTT.

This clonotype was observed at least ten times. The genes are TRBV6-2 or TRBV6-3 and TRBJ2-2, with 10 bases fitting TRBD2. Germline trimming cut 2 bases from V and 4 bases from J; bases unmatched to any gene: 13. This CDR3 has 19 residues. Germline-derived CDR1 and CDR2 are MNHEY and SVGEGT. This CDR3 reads CASSYERTSGRVGTGELFF. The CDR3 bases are TGTGCCAGCAGTTACGAGCGGACTAGCGGCCGCGTGGGCACCGGGGAGCTGTTTTTT.

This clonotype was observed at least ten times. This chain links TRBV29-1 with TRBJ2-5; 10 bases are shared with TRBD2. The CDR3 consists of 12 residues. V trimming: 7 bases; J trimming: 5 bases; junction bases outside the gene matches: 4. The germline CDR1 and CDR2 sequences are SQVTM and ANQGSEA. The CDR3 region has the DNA TGCAGCGAGCGGGAGGGGGCTGAGACCCAGTACTTC. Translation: CSEREGAETQYF.